The TCR beta chain described here comes from a study of blood T cells in healthy people across ages. Trimming pared 7 bases from V and 5 bases from J, leaving 23 bases between. There are 16 residues in the CDR3. CDR1 is MNHEY, CDR2 SVGAGI, per germline. Using a J-beta primer mix together with a sample-barcoded 5' primer, a second PCR was run for roughly 7 to 12 cycles. TCRdb recomputed calls from the 5' RACE reads with MiXCR, one row per CDR3 protein. The sample carries about 800,000 distinct CDR3 sequences, roughly 64% recorded once. Those donating, healthy Caucasian individuals from Russia, were aged about 6 to 95.

V is TRBV6-5 and J is TRBJ1-1; the D is unclear. This receptor was taken from a young man in good health. The sequenced sample was blood. This CDR3 reads CASKPDPKVRWTEAFF. In nucleotides, the CDR3 is TGTGCCAGCAAGCCCGACCCGAAGGTCCGATGGACTGAAGCTTTCTTT.